Sequencing of this TCR beta chain was carried out in a study of CD8 T cells in Susac syndrome. Random hexamers served to reverse transcribe roughly 0.5 to 1 ug RNA. The CDR3 of TCR beta was amplified by immunoSEQ multiplex PCR across 54 Vbeta and 13 Jbeta. A single record per CDR3 protein comes from TCRdb applying MiXCR to the immunoSEQ multiplex PCR reads. The sample has a few hundred thousand distinct CDR3 sequences; about 91% are singletons. The multiple sclerosis control group was made up of treatment-naive patients with stable or active relapsing-remitting disease. Negative isolation was applied to CD8+ and CD4+ T cells, and FACS enrichment was applied to TEMRA cells. Germline values: CDR1 SGHVS, CDR2 FQNEAQ. V was clipped by 3 bases and J by 1 base, with 13 bases between them. The CDR3 extends over 15 amino acids.

This chain joins TRBV7-8 and TRBJ2-7, with D possibly called TRBD1 or TRBD2 (5 bases each). The sample comprised CD4+ T cells from PBMCs. This sequence was found in a human donor with multiple sclerosis. CDR3 protein: CASSFTGTNSYEQYF. For the CDR3, the DNA is TGTGCCAGCAGCTTTACCGGGACGAATTCCTACGAGCAGTACTTC.